Given below is one TCR beta chain in context. Its antigen target is currently unknown. Base qualities are not recorded, but no much larger clone differs from it by a single base. These data are taken from a study of response to subunit inactivated influenza vaccine (dated by TCRdb to the late 2010s). With respect to the entire study: To follow how T cells responded to a trivalent subunit inactivated influenza vaccine, the researchers relied on deep quantitative profiling of the T cell receptor repertoire.

The research as a whole found: The authors proposed that each seasonal influenza vaccination may bring in only a limited number of new T cells.

Library method: RT-PCR. TCRdb records Illumina HiSeq 2500 as the sequencer. The raw public reads went through TCRdb reprocessing: fastp at Q25, MiXCR clone calling, in-frame beta chains kept. Duplicate CDR3 protein sequences are folded into a single record with the most common DNA and genes. This sample has about 160,000 distinct CDR3 sequences in its table, and roughly 11% of those were observed once. Together, the top ten hold over 10% of the sample. The sample's time point, from its label and the paper: 45 to 55 days after influenza vaccine administration. This TCR was recovered from a man aged 45 to 65 who received an inactivated influenza vaccine. Donor details come from another sample of the same person, matched by shared clones. The sequencing used non-naive T cells sorted from PBMCs, collected 40 to 50 days after vaccination. Taken with the paper, the label for cell subset or site translates to: memory T cell fraction.

In nucleotides, the sequence is TGTGCCATGGACCGGGGACTCACAGATACGCAGTATTTT. Its product reads: CAMDRGLTDTQYF. The V and J segments used are TRBV6-1 and TRBJ2-3; TRBD2 could be the D gene, as 6 bases match. The CDR1 and CDR2 encoded by the germline V gene are MNHNS and SASEGT. From its cysteine to its phenylalanine, the CDR3 spans 13 amino acids. Just the 39-base CDR3 DNA is kept, in frame starting at base 1. V drops 10 bases and J drops 2 bases, leaving 13 bases in between.